Described below is a single TCR beta chain sequence and its context. This sample was included in a study of T cell responses to AZD1222 COVID-19 vaccine. The V and J ends lost 4 bases and 8 bases, in that order; junction bases with no gene match: 5. The CDR3 sequence is 15 residues long. The germline V gene has CDR1 LGHNA and CDR2 YNFKEQ. Sequencing was performed with immunoSEQ multiplex PCR; in TCRdb, only in-frame clones are kept and a portion is missing. The sample lists 140,000 to 150,000 clones, about 93% occurring once. This chain uses TRBV4-2 with TRBJ2-1; 13 bases agree with TRBD2. Sequenced material: peripheral blood, taken on day 0 of AZD1222 vaccination. This sequence originates from an adult in good health. CDR3 DNA: TGTGCCAGCAGCCCAGGGACTAGCGGGGCCTATGAGCAGTTCTTC. It codes for CASSPGTSGAYEQFF.